The 14 T cell receptor beta chains below were found in one sample sequenced in a study of T cell repertoires in cytomegalovirus infection. Antigen specificity for these receptors is unknown. TCRdb re-called the reads through MiXCR, storing one row per CDR3 protein. Here the sample spans 150,000 or so distinct CDR3 sequences, 20% to 25% being singletons. The sample here was CD8+ T cells from cultured PBMCs, taken from culture after CMV antigen stimulation. The source of these receptors is a human donor in good health (CMV status not recorded). Some clones in this sample may be carry-over from other donors' samples.

This clonotype occurred a few times. The V call is TRBV6-1, the J call TRBJ2-5, with D perhaps TRBD2 (6 bases). The CDR3 is 13 amino acids. Germline V gene sequence: CDR1 MNHNS, CDR2 SASEGT. Deletions cut 11 bases from V and 4 bases from J, with 17 bases between. In DNA form, the CDR3 reads TGTGCCGGAGGGACGGGGGAGGCAGAGACCCAGTACTTC. It specifies CAGGTGEAETQYF.

CDR3 sequence reads: CASSNNGGTFPYEQYF. As DNA, the CDR3 is TGTGCCAGCAGTAACAATGGTGGGACGTTCCCCTACGAGCAGTACTTC. The gene calls are TRBV12-3 or TRBV12-4 and TRBJ2-7, with D perhaps TRBD1 or TRBD2 (5 bases each). This CDR3 has 16 amino acids. V lost 5 bases and J lost 2, with 19 bases in between.

This clonotype appeared many times. The V call is TRBV6-2 or TRBV6-3, the J call TRBJ2-7; TRBD1 matches 8 bases. This CDR3 comprises 13 residues. The germline V gene encodes CDR1 MNHEY and CDR2 SVGEGT. With V trimmed by 4 bases and J by 2 bases, 1 base remained unmatched. The CDR3 protein is CASSSDRAYEQYF. In DNA form, the CDR3 reads TGTGCCAGCAGTTCGGACAGGGCCTACGAGCAGTACTTC.

This clonotype was recorded a few times. The germline gene is not matched at one end of the junction; a read error may be the cause. The chain couples TRBV7-2 to TRBJ2-7, with 9 bases that match TRBD1. The germline gives CDR1 SGHTA, CDR2 FQGNSA. The CDR3 runs 18 residues. CDR3 loop: CANSFRVGGGQGSYEQYF. The CDR3 coding sequence is TGTGCCAACAGCTTCAGAGTTGGGGGCGGACAGGGGTCCTACGAGCAGTACTTC.

This clonotype occurred a few times. V usage is TRBV6-8 and J usage is TRBJ1-3; D not resolved. The CDR3 is 15 amino acids. V lost 0 bases, J lost 4 bases, and 10 bases lay in between. CDR1 MNHGY and CDR2 SAAAGT come from the germline V gene. The CDR3 DNA reads as TGTGCCAGCAGTTACTCGAATTTGGAGGGAAACACCATATATTTT. It encodes CASSYSNLEGNTIYF.

The sample holds many counts of this clonotype. The chain carries TRBV4-1 and TRBJ1-1; TRBD1 is a possible D gene (5 bases). Germline V CDR1 and CDR2: MGHRA, YSYEKL. V was pared by 0 bases and J by 0 bases, with 11 bases between. The CDR3 spans 16 residues. The CDR3 nucleotides read TGCGCCAGCAGCCAAGAGTTCAGGGCTATGAACACTGAAGCTTTCTTT. Its translation: CASSQEFRAMNTEAFF.

The sample holds many counts of this clonotype. The J gene is TRBJ1-2, the V gene TRBV12-3 or TRBV12-4; D perhaps matches TRBD1 (5 bases). V dropped 1 base and J dropped 3 bases, with 15 bases sitting between them. This CDR3 contains 16 residues. This CDR3 is CASSLGAAGAHYGYTF. CDR3 coding DNA: TGTGCCAGCAGTTTAGGGGCTGCCGGGGCACACTATGGCTACACCTTC.

The chain has TRBV5-6 and TRBJ2-7; 8 bases are a match to TRBD1. The CDR3 loop spans 14 amino acids. Germline CDR1 is SGHDT and CDR2 is YYEEEE. Trimming at V came to 3 bases and at J to 2 bases, leaving 4 bases not matched to a gene. CDR3 in DNA: TGTGCCAGCAGCTCAGGGGGCCTCACCTACGAGCAGTACTTC. It translates to CASSSGGLTYEQYF.

The rearrangement uses TRBV6-6 and TRBJ1-1; weak D call: TRBD1 (5 bases). CDR3 length equals 12 residues. Germline lookup yields CDR1 MNHNY and CDR2 SVGAGI (reference sequence). V was pared by 1 base and J by 6 bases, with 6 bases between. The CDR3 region has the DNA TGTGCCAGCAGTTACTGGGGGGCTGAAGCTTTCTTT. Translation: CASSYWGAEAFF.

The V call is TRBV27, the J call TRBJ1-5; tentative D call: TRBD1 (6 bases). The germline CDR1 and CDR2 sequences are MNHEY and SMNVEV (reference sequence). The germline V and J ends were trimmed by 4 bases and 7 bases, with 14 bases remaining between them. The CDR3 spans 14 residues. The CDR3 DNA reads as TGTGCCAGCAGTTCCTCGGGGGGGCGACAGCCCCAGCATTTT. It translates to CASSSSGGRQPQHF.

This clonotype has only a few counts. V is TRBV4-1 and J is TRBJ2-1, with D unresolved. Germline CDR1 MGHRA, CDR2 YSYEKL. Trimming pared 4 bases from V and 0 bases from J, leaving 10 bases between. The CDR3 length is 15 residues. CDR3 amino acids: CASSPFGPSYNEQFF. CDR3 nucleotide sequence: TGCGCCAGCAGCCCCTTTGGGCCCTCCTACAATGAGCAGTTCTTC.

In this sample, this clonotype turned up a few times. The V call is TRBV6-5, the J call TRBJ1-5; TRBD1 aligns across 10 bases. Germline lookup yields CDR1 MNHEY and CDR2 SVGAGI. The CDR3 consists of 15 residues. The V and J ends lost 0 bases and 7 bases, in that order; junction bases with no gene match: 3. The CDR3 region has the DNA TGTGCCAGCAGTTACTCCAGGACAGGGGGACAGCCCCAGCATTTT. Its protein product is CASSYSRTGGQPQHF.

CDR3 residues: CASSIREGVPWMSQHF. DNA for the CDR3: TGTGCCAGTAGTATTAGAGAAGGGGTCCCCTGGATGTCCCAGCATTTT. V gene TRBV19 combines with J gene TRBJ1-5; D is possibly TRBD1 (5 bases). The CDR3 runs 16 residues. In germline, CDR1 is LNHDA, CDR2 SQIVND (reference sequence). V lost 3 bases and J 11 bases, leaving 23 bases between the germline ends.

This clonotype was detected only a few times. The chain uses TRBV6-5 and TRBJ1-6; 9 nucleotides line up with TRBD1. Germline trimming cut 0 bases from V and 10 bases from J; bases unmatched to any gene: 7. Germline V lookup: CDR1 MNHEY, CDR2 SVGAGI. This CDR3 contains 16 residues. The CDR3 reads CASSYSIDRGSSPLHF. The CDR3 DNA reads as TGTGCCAGCAGTTACTCGATCGACAGGGGGAGCTCACCCCTCCACTTT.